Listed below are T cell receptor beta chains from one sample, sequenced in a study of blood T cell repertoires in COVID-19. The repertoire was sequenced with immunoSEQ multiplex PCR; TCRdb's copy has only in-frame clones and lacks some. Of roughly 190,000 clones in the sample, around 82% are singletons; the top ten hold under 6.5%. What was sequenced was PBMCs or T cells enriched from blood (not recorded which). These TCRs come from a woman aged 60 to 75 with acute COVID-19. The CDR3 runs from the conserved cysteine through the conserved F or W. A D gene is named only where the DNA matches it firmly. Rows give clone size only sometimes, using once, few, many, or a class for an expanded clone.

>-|TRBJ2-5|-|TRBV4-2
TGTGCCAGCAGCCAAGTCGCAGCGGAGCTGGGGGAGACCCAGTACTTC
CASSQVAAELGETQYF
>-|TRBJ1-1|-|TRBV7-8
TGTGCCAGCAGCTCCGTGGCGGGGGGGAGAGCTTTCTTT
CASSSVAGGRAFF
>-|TRBJ1-1|-|TRBV19
TGTGCCAGTAGTATGCGGGTGAACACTGAAGCTTTCTTT
CASSMRVNTEAFF
>-|TRBJ1-1|-|TRBV30
TGTGCCTGGTCGCGGTTACAAATGAACACTGAAGCTTTCTTT
CAWSRLQMNTEAFF
>-|TRBJ2-3|-|TRBV7-8
TGTGCCAGCAGCTTAGCGCTTGGTAGAACAGATACGCAGTATTTT
CASSLALGRTDTQYF
>-|TRBJ1-1|-|TRBV29-1
TGCAGCGTCGATACCAGGCCAGTTAGTGAAGCTTTCTTT
CSVDTRPVSEAFF
>-|TRBJ2-7|-|TRBV6-5
TGTGCCACCAACCACAGGGATTCCTACGAGCAGTACTTC
CATNHRDSYEQYF
>-|TRBJ1-2|-|TRBV7-9
TGTGCCAGCAGCTTAGGATTAGGGACAATGAACTATGGCTACACCTTC
CASSLGLGTMNYGYTF
>TRBD1|TRBJ1-1|-|TRBV6-5
TGTGCCAGCAGTATAGGGACAGGGAACACTGAAGCTTTCTTT
CASSIGTGNTEAFF
>TRBD1|TRBJ1-1|once|TRBV11-3
TGTGCCAGCAGCTTGGGATTAAGACAGGGAATACACACTGAAGCTTTCTTT
CASSLGLRQGIHTEAFF
>-|TRBJ2-7|-|TRBV21-1
TGTGCCAGCAGCACGGAGGACAGGGATCGCGAGCAGTACTTC
CASSTEDRDREQYF
>-|TRBJ1-2|-|TRBV28
TGTGCCAGCAGTTTCCCGGCCATTGACAGTGTGTTCTTC
CASSFPAIDSVFF
>-|TRBJ1-1|-|TRBV6-5
TGTGCCAGCAGGGACAGTACCAATACTGAAGCTTTCTTT
CASRDSTNTEAFF
>-|TRBJ1-1|-|TRBV6-5
TGTGCCAGCAGTTACCGGAGCATGAACACTGAAGCTTTCTTT
CASSYRSMNTEAFF
>TRBD2|TRBJ2-5|-|TRBV18
TGTGCCAGCTCACCGAGGCTAGCGGGGCAAGAGACCCAGTACTTC
CASSPRLAGQETQYF
>-|TRBJ1-2|-|TRBV29-1
TGCAGCGTTGGAGAGGAGGGCGGCTACACCTTC
CSVGEEGGYTF
>-|TRBJ1-5|-|TRBV27
TGTGCCCGTCGCGGGTGGAATCAGCCCCAGCATTTT
CARRGWNQPQHF
>-|TRBJ1-3|-|TRBV11-2
TGTGCCAGCAGCTTTTCTGGGGCCCTCGTGGGCGGAAACACCATATATTTT
CASSFSGALVGGNTIYF
>TRBD2|TRBJ2-5|-|TRBV19
TGTGCCAGTAGTATGATTTCTAGCGGGGAGAAGACCCAGTACTTC
CASSMISSGEKTQYF
>TRBD2|TRBJ2-1|-|TRBV10-3
TGTGCCATCATAAGCGGGAGCTCCTACAATGAGCAGTTCTTC
CAIISGSSYNEQFF
>-|TRBJ1-2|few|TRBV19
TGTGCCAGTAGTAGGACATCCAACTATGGCTACACCTTC
CASSRTSNYGYTF
>TRBD2|TRBJ2-2|-|TRBV12-5
TGTGCTAGTGGTTTGGTACTTAGCGGGGTGAACACCGGGGAGCTGTTTTTT
CASGLVLSGVNTGELFF
>-|TRBJ2-2|-|TRBV28
TGTGCCAGCAGGCATGATTCAAACATCGGGGAGCTGTTTTTT
CASRHDSNIGELFF
>-|TRBJ2-5|once|TRBV5-1
TGCGCCAGCCGAACGGGGGTAGAAGAGACCCAGTACTTC
CASRTGVEETQYF
>-|TRBJ2-7|once|TRBV30
TGTGCCTGGGGGAGGCAGGGGAAGAGGGAGCAGTACTTC
CAWGRQGKREQYF
>TRBD2|TRBJ2-1|few|TRBV2
TGTGCCAGCCGAAGCCTTGGACTAGCGGGCTACAATGAGCAGTTCTTC
CASRSLGLAGYNEQFF
>-|TRBJ2-5|-|TRBV4-1
TGCGCCAGCAGCCAAGGGGGTGTGGACAGAAGTGAGACCCAGTACTTC
CASSQGGVDRSETQYF
>-|TRBJ1-4|-|TRBV6-5
TGTGCCAGCAGTTACACGGGGAAGAGTTTGGAAAAACTGTTTTTT
CASSYTGKSLEKLFF
>-|TRBJ1-1|-|TRBV7-2
TGTGCCAGCAGCCCAGGCCCGAACACTGAAGCTTTCTTT
CASSPGPNTEAFF
>-|TRBJ1-2|-|TRBV20-1
TGCAGTGCTAGAGAGCTAGAGGGCTACACCTTC
CSARELEGYTF
>TRBD2|TRBJ2-1|once|TRBV27
TGTGCCAGCAGAGCTAGCGGGGGAGGGGATGAGCAGTTCTTC
CASRASGGGDEQFF
>-|TRBJ1-2|-|TRBV6-5
TGTGCCAGCAGTTACGCAGGAAACTATGGCTACACCTTC
CASSYAGNYGYTF
>TRBD2|TRBJ2-5|-|TRBV28
TGTGCCACCGAGAGGAGCGGGGGGGCTGTTTGGGAGACCCAGTACTTC
CATERSGGAVWETQYF
>-|TRBJ2-1|-|TRBV19
TGTGCCAGTAGCCGGAGTCGGAGGCAGCCGCTCTACAATGAGCAGTTCTTC
CASSRSRRQPLYNEQFF
>-|TRBJ1-4|-|TRBV7-2
TGTGCCAGCAGCCCCTTAGGGGGAATCGGGGAAAAACTGTTTTTT
CASSPLGGIGEKLFF
>-|TRBJ2-7|-|TRBV27
TGTGCCAGCAGTTTAAACAGGGAGCAGTACTTC
CASSLNREQYF
>-|TRBJ1-1|-|TRBV6-5
TGTGCCAGCAGTTATCGATATACACTAATGAACACTGAAGCTTTCTTT
CASSYRYTLMNTEAFF
>-|TRBJ1-5|-|TRBV19
TGTGCCAGTAGTATAGGACACCTAAATCGTAATCAGCCCCAGCATTTT
CASSIGHLNRNQPQHF
>-|TRBJ1-5|-|TRBV7-9
TGTGCCAGCAGCTTAGGGGAGGGCGGTCAGCCCCAGCATTTT
CASSLGEGGQPQHF
>-|TRBJ1-1|few|TRBV28
TGTGCCAGCAGTCCCTATGGCAGGGGGAACACTGAAGCTTTCTTT
CASSPYGRGNTEAFF
>TRBD1|TRBJ1-2|once|TRBV6-2/TRBV6-3
TGTGCCAGCAGTTACCAATACAGGGGGAACGGCGGCTACACCTTC
CASSYQYRGNGGYTF
>TRBD1|TRBJ1-6|-|TRBV10-3
TGTGCCATCAGTGAGTCGCAGGGGGAGGATTCACCCCTCCACTTT
CAISESQGEDSPLHF
>TRBD1|TRBJ2-7|-|TRBV7-2
TGTGCCAGCAGCCCACCGGGACAGCCCTACGAGCAGTACTTC
CASSPPGQPYEQYF
>TRBD2|TRBJ2-4|-|TRBV19
TGTGCCAGTATCGGAGGGAGGGGAAAAAACATTCAGTACTTC
CASIGGRGKNIQYF
>TRBD2|TRBJ2-5|-|TRBV7-2
TGTGCCAGCAGCTATGGACTAGCGGTCCAAGAGACCCAGTACTTC
CASSYGLAVQETQYF
>-|TRBJ2-2|-|TRBV4-3
TGCGCCAGCAGCCAATTCAGGGAAACCGGGGAGCTGTTTTTT
CASSQFRETGELFF
>-|TRBJ2-7|few|TRBV27
TGTGCCAGCAGCAGGGGTTACGAGCAGTACTTC
CASSRGYEQYF
>-|TRBJ1-5|-|TRBV2
TGTGCCAGCAGTGAATGGCGGGCCCAACAAGGGAATCAGCCCCAGCATTTT
CASSEWRAQQGNQPQHF
>TRBD2|TRBJ2-7|-|TRBV6-2/TRBV6-3
TGTGCCAGCAGTTTCGAGCGGGAGTTTACCTACGAGCAGTACTTC
CASSFEREFTYEQYF
>-|TRBJ1-5|-|TRBV4-3
TGCGCCAGCAGCCTAACAGGGACAAATCAGCCCCAGCATTTT
CASSLTGTNQPQHF
>-|TRBJ1-1|-|TRBV12-3/TRBV12-4
TGTGCCAGCAGTTTCCGTCCCGGGTCTGAAGCTTTCTTT
CASSFRPGSEAFF
>-|TRBJ2-7|-|TRBV18
TGTGCCACCAATCCCCGCGAGGGTACGGGGCAGTACTTC
CATNPREGTGQYF
>-|TRBJ1-1|-|TRBV7-2
TGTGCCAGCAGCATACAGGACGACACTGAAGCTTTCTTT
CASSIQDDTEAFF
>TRBD1|TRBJ2-2|-|TRBV19
TGTGCCAGTAGTATATCCCGGACAGGTATTCCCGGGGAGCTGTTTTTT
CASSISRTGIPGELFF